These 21 T cell receptor beta chains came from one sample sequenced in a study of T-cell memory formation after mild COVID-19. TCRdb independently ran MiXCR on the 5' RACE reads; one entry per CDR3 protein. In the table there are over 350,000 distinct CDR3 sequences, more than 15% of which are singletons. The sequenced sample was PBMCs or a T cell subset sorted from them (not recorded which). Receptors originate from a man younger than 35 who had mild COVID-19 (a few samples of this study predate the infection). Cell type and time point are not known.

CDR3 sequence (DNA): TGCGCCAGCACTCTCTCGACAGGGAGGGAGACCCAGTACTTC. Translated, it gives CASTLSTGRETQYF. The rearrangement uses TRBV5-1 and TRBJ2-5; D may be TRBD1 (7 bases). This CDR3 is built from 14 residues. Germline CDR1 is SGHRS and CDR2 is YFSETQ. V was clipped by 6 bases and J by 5 bases, with 17 bases between them.

This clonotype was recorded a few times. The chain recombines TRBV6-5 with TRBJ2-7; 7 positions agree with TRBD1. The CDR3 is 12 residues long. V shed 5 bases and J 6 bases; nucleotides not matched to a gene: 4. In germline, CDR1 is MNHEY, CDR2 SVGAGI. As DNA, the CDR3 is TGTGCCAGCAGTAGGCCAGGGGGCGAGCAGTACGTC. This sequence encodes CASSRPGGEQYV.

This clonotype was counted between two and nine times. DNA for the CDR3: TGTGCCAGCTCACCACTTGCGGACACCTACGAGCAGTACTTC. Protein: CASSPLADTYEQYF. V and J are TRBV18 and TRBJ2-7; D might be TRBD1 (5 bases). V lost 1 base to trimming and J lost 2 bases, with 9 bases between them. The germline CDR1 and CDR2 sequences are KGHSH and LQKENI. This CDR3 comprises 14 residues.

The rearrangement links TRBV7-9 to TRBJ2-1; 9 nucleotides align to TRBD1. The germline CDR1 and CDR2 sequences are SEHNR and FQNEAQ (reference sequence). Losses at the gene ends were 4 bases for V and 5 bases for J; bases not matched to a gene: 6. CDR3 length equals 15 residues. The CDR3 nucleotides are TGTGCCAGCAGCTCGACCGGGACAGGGCACAATGAGCAGTTCTTC. Translation gives CASSSTGTGHNEQFF. Based on the CDR3 plus reference TRBV7-9 and TRBJ2-1, the full variable domain is DTGVSQNPRHKITKRGQNVTFRCDPISEHNRLYWYRQTLGQGPEFLTYFQNEAQLEKSRLLSDRFSAERPKGSFSTLEIQRTEQGDSAMYLCASSSTGTGHNEQFFGPGTRLTVL.

This clonotype came up a few times. This chain links TRBV27 with TRBJ1-1, with 8 bases lining up with TRBD1. The germline V gene has CDR1 MNHEY and CDR2 SMNVEV (reference sequence). The CDR3 is 15 residues long. V gave up 3 bases and J gave up 5 bases; unmatched junction bases: 8. The CDR3 loop is CASSLGNRGWTEAFF. As DNA, the CDR3 is TGTGCCAGCAGTTTGGGGAACAGGGGGTGGACTGAAGCTTTCTTT.

This chain links TRBV4-1 with TRBJ2-3, with TRBD2 as a possible D gene (5 bases). The V end was cut by 4 bases, the J end by 4 bases, with 9 bases between. The CDR3 consists of 13 residues. CDR1 and CDR2 (germline): MGHRA, YSYEKL. DNA of the CDR3: TGCGCCAGCAGCCGCCTAGCCCCAGATACGCAGTATTTT. It translates to CASSRLAPDTQYF.

V and J are TRBV7-2 and TRBJ2-7; possibly TRBD1 or TRBD2 for D (5 bases each). Looked up from germline, CDR1 is SGHTA and CDR2 is FQGNSA. CDR3 length: 13 residues. Trimming pared 3 bases from V and 4 bases from J, leaving 10 bases between. The CDR3 loop is CASSLGREYEQYF. The CDR3 DNA follows: TGTGCCAGCAGCTTGGGCAGGGAGTACGAGCAGTACTTC. Complete variable domain (other parts from reference TRBV7-2 and TRBJ2-7): GAGVSQSPSNKVTEKGKDVELRCDPISGHTALYWYRQSLGQGLEFLIYFQGNSAPDKSGLPSDRFSAERTGGSVSTLTIQRTQQEDSAVYLCASSLGREYEQYFGPGTRLTVT.

The rearrangement uses TRBV6-2 or TRBV6-3 and TRBJ2-7; weak D call: TRBD1 (6 bases). The CDR3 has 12 amino acids. Germline lookup yields CDR1 MNHEY and CDR2 SVGEGT. Trimming left V 8 bases short and J 1 base short, with 9 bases between. The CDR3 coding sequence is TGTGCCAGCGAGGGGGATTCCTACGAGCAGTACGTC. It translates to CASEGDSYEQYV.

The chain couples TRBV7-9 to TRBJ1-1; D not certain. This CDR3 is built from 14 residues. Germline V gives CDR1 SEHNR, CDR2 FQNEAQ (reference sequence). V was clipped by 1 base and J by 5 bases, with 11 bases between them. CDR3 DNA sequence: TGTGCCAGCAGCTTAGGAGCCGAAAGAACTGAAGCTTTCTTT. Its protein product is CASSLGAERTEAFF.

V and J are TRBV6-5 and TRBJ1-1; D is ambiguous. CDR1 and CDR2 from the germline V gene are MNHEY and SVGAGI. This CDR3 has 13 amino acids. The V and J ends lost 8 bases and 2 bases respectively, with 12 bases between them. The CDR3: CASGGRPNTEAFF. CDR3 DNA sequence: TGTGCCAGCGGAGGACGGCCTAACACTGAAGCTTTCTTT.

The chain combines TRBV7-2 with TRBJ2-7, with 13 bases aligning to TRBD2. V lost 5 bases, J lost 3 bases, and 7 bases stayed unmatched. Germline V gives CDR1 SGHTA, CDR2 FQGNSA. The CDR3 contains 16 residues. CDR3 coding DNA: TGTGCCAGCAGCGGAGGGACTAGCGGGGCACTCTACGAGCAGTACTTC. Translated, it gives CASSGGTSGALYEQYF. Looking up the rest from reference TRBV7-2 and TRBJ2-7 gives the full variable domain: GAGVSQSPSNKVTEKGKDVELRCDPISGHTALYWYRQSLGQGLEFLIYFQGNSAPDKSGLPSDRFSAERTGGSVSTLTIQRTQQEDSAVYLCASSGGTSGALYEQYFGPGTRLTVT.

This clonotype occurred a few times. The chain joins TRBV3-1 to TRBJ2-1, with 8 bases fitting TRBD1. Germline assignment: CDR1 LGHDT and CDR2 YNNKEL (reference sequence). V lost 0 bases, J lost 8 bases, and 6 bases stayed unmatched. The CDR3 covers 15 residues. The CDR3 protein is CASSQEDRVRDEQFF. The CDR3 DNA reads as TGTGCCAGCAGCCAAGAGGACAGGGTCAGGGATGAGCAGTTCTTC.

This clonotype was counted only a few times. The V call is TRBV5-1, the J call TRBJ2-7; no firm D call. The CDR3 runs to 12 residues. Trimming removed 0 bases at V and 5 bases at J, with 6 bases between. Germline assignment: CDR1 SGHRS and CDR2 YFSETQ. CDR3 sequence (DNA): TGCGCCAGCAGCTTGGGCGAAAACGAGCAGTACTTC. It translates to CASSLGENEQYF.

This clonotype was seen a handful of times. CDR3 nucleotide sequence: TGTGCCAGCAGTGTCTCGGGACAGCGAAGCAATCAGCCCCAGCATTTT. Encoded protein: CASSVSGQRSNQPQHF. V and J are TRBV2 and TRBJ1-5, with 7 bases that match TRBD1. CDR1 is SNHLY and CDR2 is FYNNEI in the germline V gene. V shed 4 bases and J 1 base; nucleotides not matched to a gene: 7. The CDR3 covers 16 residues.

This chain joins TRBV7-2 and TRBJ2-5; TRBD2 aligns across 9 bases. After removal of 5 bases from V and 3 bases from J, the junction contained 7 bases not matched to a gene. The CDR3 has 15 amino acids. Germline CDR1 is SGHTA and CDR2 is FQGNSA. The CDR3 protein is CASSNRRGGEETQYF. In DNA form, the CDR3 reads TGTGCCAGCAGCAACCGGCGGGGGGGCGAAGAGACCCAGTACTTC. Full variable domain (rest looked up from reference TRBV7-2 and TRBJ2-5): GAGVSQSPSNKVTEKGKDVELRCDPISGHTALYWYRQSLGQGLEFLIYFQGNSAPDKSGLPSDRFSAERTGGSVSTLTIQRTQQEDSAVYLCASSNRRGGEETQYFGPGTRLLVL.

This clonotype was counted ten times or more. The rearrangement joins TRBV6-6 to TRBJ1-2; no firm D call. The CDR3 has 14 residues. In germline, CDR1 is MNHNY, CDR2 SVGAGI (reference sequence). V was clipped by 7 bases and J by 8 bases, with 20 bases between them. In DNA form, the CDR3 reads TGTGCCAGCACCCCTAGGCCCGGAAGGAGCGGCTACACCTTC. This encodes CASTPRPGRSGYTF.

This chain connects TRBV18 to TRBJ1-1, with a possible D match to TRBD1 (5 bases). This CDR3 has 13 amino acids. Germline V gene data show CDR1 as KGHSH and CDR2 as LQKENI. Trimming took off 7 bases at V and 3 bases at J, with 12 bases between the two ends. For the CDR3, the DNA is TGTGCCAGCTTGGGGGGTTGGGACACTGAAGCTTTCTTT. Its translation: CASLGGWDTEAFF.

This clonotype was recorded a few times. The chain combines TRBV29-1 with TRBJ1-2; 12 bases map to TRBD1. V shed 8 bases and J 6 bases; nucleotides not matched to a gene: 16. Germline V gives CDR1 SQVTM, CDR2 ANQGSEA. This CDR3 has 16 residues. The CDR3 DNA is TGCAGCATAGATGCCGGGACAGGGGGCCTCCCAAATGGCTACACCTTC. Translated: CSIDAGTGGLPNGYTF.

The chain is built from TRBV6-5 and TRBJ1-1; weak D call: TRBD1 (6 bases). V was shortened by 2 bases and J by 4 bases, with 14 bases between the two germline ends. The V gene's germline CDR1 is MNHEY and CDR2 SVGAGI. This CDR3 is 15 amino acids long. In DNA, the CDR3 is TGTGCCAGCAGTTACCGGATCGTGACAGGCACTGAAGCTTTCTTT. As protein: CASSYRIVTGTEAFF.

This clonotype has a handful of counts. V gene TRBV10-3 combines with J gene TRBJ1-1; unclear D gene. This CDR3 contains 14 residues. The germline CDR1 and CDR2 sequences are ENHRY and SYGVKD. The V end was cut by 3 bases, the J end by 0 bases, with 8 bases between. The CDR3 DNA reads TGTGCCATCAGTGACGGGGTACTGAACACTGAAGCTTTCTTT. This codes for CAISDGVLNTEAFF.

In its sample, this clonotype was seen a few times. This chain links TRBV25-1 with TRBJ2-5; no clear D. V lost 0 bases to trimming and J lost 5 bases, with 13 bases between them. This CDR3 has 15 amino acids. CDR1 and CDR2 from the germline V gene are MGHDK and SYGVNS. The CDR3: CASSEYTSGGETQYF. The CDR3 nucleotides read TGTGCCAGCAGTGAATATACCTCAGGTGGGGAGACCCAGTACTTC.